One T cell receptor (beta chain) is described in this entry. What it binds is unknown. One base away lies a much larger clone, so this may be a sequencing read error. cDNA libraries for TCR beta contained unique molecular identifiers. The authors obtained some 500,000 cDNA molecules from about 0.94 to 9.7 million T cells. MiXCR, applied by TCRdb to the PCR reads, yields one record per CDR3 protein. The sample comprises 170,000 or so distinct CDR3 sequences, about 29% of which are singletons, and about 1.4% rests with the top ten. CDR1 is MGHRA and CDR2 is YSYEKL in the germline V gene. This CDR3 has 15 residues. This record belongs to a study of post-analysis software for immune sequencing data. Points from the study as a whole: Samples from a shared batch, those prepared together, strongly co-clustered by F measure. The five TRBV segments detected at higher frequency in patients than in controls included TRBV5-6, TRBV5-1 and TRBV20-1.

The source is a girl aged 10-17 years with multiple sclerosis. Sequencing was performed on blood. The chain is built from TRBV4-1 and TRBJ2-1; weak D call: TRBD1 (6 bases). The chain's CDR3 is CASNQGQGWCNEQFF. The CDR3 nucleotides read TGCGCCAGCAACCAAGGTCAGGGGTGGTGCAATGAGCAGTTCTTC.